This TCR beta chain was documented in a study of T cells after yellow fever vaccination. Study-wide points: The secondary response was weaker, and its peak arrived faster, on day 5 versus 15.

One entry per CDR3 protein, called by TCRdb with MiXCR from the 5' RACE reads. The table has 550,000 to 750,000 distinct CDR3 sequences, approximately 15% seen once. On this clonotype: Its antigen is not known.

The CDR3 has 15 residues. The germline V and J ends were trimmed by 4 bases and 0 bases, with 10 bases remaining between them. The germline V gene encodes CDR1 MGHRA and CDR2 YSYEKL. The receptor's source is a man between 25 and 39 years old who received the YFV17D yellow fever vaccine. The chain combines TRBV4-1 with TRBJ1-3, with D uncertain. This specimen was PBMCs, taken on the day of the yellow fever booster vaccination. This chain's CDR3 is CASSPTPDSGNTIYF. The CDR3 DNA reads TGCGCCAGCAGCCCAACGCCGGACTCTGGAAACACCATATATTTT.